This TCR beta chain was observed in a study of blood T cell repertoires in COVID-19. Data came from immunoSEQ multiplex PCR; TCRdb stores just in-frame clones and leaves some out. The repertoire holds about 280,000 clones, with more than 75% as singletons. The CDR3 is made up of 15 amino acids. The germline CDR1 and CDR2 sequences are SGDLS and YYNGEE. Trimming took 4 bases from V and 4 from J, leaving 15 bases between them. Cohorts were based on clinical histories the participants reported. The TCR was taken from a woman aged 55-70 years in a cohort exposed to, infected with or recovered from COVID-19 (not recorded which). Material for sequencing was PBMCs or T cells enriched from blood (not recorded which). The V and J genes are TRBV9 and TRBJ2-1, with D maybe TRBD2 (5 bases). The CDR3: CASSLSSGLYNEQFF. CDR3 in DNA: TGTGCCAGCAGCCTCAGCTCTGGACTGTACAATGAGCAGTTCTTC.